The rows below give T cell receptor beta chains drawn from one sample of a study of cytomegalovirus exposure and HLA in healthy donors. Data came from immunoSEQ multiplex PCR; TCRdb stores just in-frame clones and leaves some out. The top ten clones hold more than 8.5% of a sample with around 120,000 clones, nearly 65% of them seen once. The sequencing sample was made of PBMCs. The origin of the receptors is a man aged 40-49 years in good health and CMV-seropositive. Each CDR3 is given without its conserved first and last residue. Each record gives: CDR3 protein, J gene, D gene, CDR3 length, V gene. The D gene is left open where the match is weak.

CDR3aa: ASSLLQGALH; j_gene: TRBJ1-6; d_gene: TRBD1; len: 10; v_gene: TRBV5-6
CDR3aa: ASSPQGSGANVLT; j_gene: TRBJ2-6; d_gene: -; len: 13; v_gene: TRBV5-1
CDR3aa: ASSQDGIAEQF; j_gene: TRBJ2-1; d_gene: -; len: 11; v_gene: TRBV4-3
CDR3aa: ASSPSRDEQF; j_gene: TRBJ2-1; d_gene: -; len: 10; v_gene: TRBV18
CDR3aa: ASSYRDELFGYT; j_gene: TRBJ1-2; d_gene: -; len: 12; v_gene: TRBV6-5
CDR3aa: ASSLSGGLSYEQY; j_gene: TRBJ2-7; d_gene: TRBD1; len: 13; v_gene: TRBV5-1
CDR3aa: ASSYSKSGSSYNEQF; j_gene: TRBJ2-1; d_gene: -; len: 15; v_gene: TRBV6-7
CDR3aa: AWSGGQRGYT; j_gene: TRBJ1-2; d_gene: TRBD1; len: 10; v_gene: TRBV30
CDR3aa: ASSYLGRSPLH; j_gene: TRBJ1-6; d_gene: -; len: 11; v_gene: TRBV5-4
CDR3aa: VSGQGSTEAF; j_gene: TRBJ1-1; d_gene: TRBD1; len: 10; v_gene: TRBV27
CDR3aa: ASSYSQGGGKLF; j_gene: TRBJ1-4; d_gene: -; len: 12; v_gene: TRBV6-5
CDR3aa: ASSERDRENTEAF; j_gene: TRBJ1-1; d_gene: TRBD1; len: 13; v_gene: TRBV6-1
CDR3aa: ASSHSHSPEQY; j_gene: TRBJ2-7; d_gene: -; len: 11; v_gene: TRBV4-2
CDR3aa: ASSSRRDSISYEQY; j_gene: TRBJ2-7; d_gene: -; len: 14; v_gene: TRBV27
CDR3aa: ASSLTSGRNNEQY; j_gene: TRBJ2-7; d_gene: TRBD2; len: 13; v_gene: TRBV7-2
CDR3aa: ASSVAGRYTGELF; j_gene: TRBJ2-2; d_gene: -; len: 13; v_gene: TRBV25-1
CDR3aa: ASSLSTDTQY; j_gene: TRBJ2-3; d_gene: -; len: 10; v_gene: TRBV4-1
CDR3aa: ASSLTGSEQF; j_gene: TRBJ2-1; d_gene: -; len: 10; v_gene: TRBV7-9
CDR3aa: ASNSGRAGIGELF; j_gene: TRBJ2-2; d_gene: TRBD2; len: 13; v_gene: TRBV2
CDR3aa: ASSPGTPQSEQF; j_gene: TRBJ2-1; d_gene: -; len: 12; v_gene: TRBV6-1
CDR3aa: ASSWTSGANQY; j_gene: TRBJ2-5; d_gene: TRBD2; len: 11; v_gene: TRBV5-6
CDR3aa: ASSEWGLNTEAF; j_gene: TRBJ1-1; d_gene: -; len: 12; v_gene: TRBV6-1
CDR3aa: ASKTGAPNNEQF; j_gene: TRBJ2-1; d_gene: TRBD1; len: 12; v_gene: TRBV27
CDR3aa: ASSHYGGPGQGNTEAF; j_gene: TRBJ1-1; d_gene: TRBD1; len: 16; v_gene: TRBV11-2
CDR3aa: SVDYRAGILQF; j_gene: TRBJ2-1; d_gene: -; len: 11; v_gene: TRBV29-1
CDR3aa: ASRPTGGWGNEQF; j_gene: TRBJ2-1; d_gene: TRBD1; len: 13; v_gene: TRBV5-4
CDR3aa: ASGSGDTGELF; j_gene: TRBJ2-2; d_gene: -; len: 11; v_gene: TRBV12-5
CDR3aa: ASSQGQGVETQY; j_gene: TRBJ2-5; d_gene: TRBD1; len: 12; v_gene: TRBV4-3
CDR3aa: ASSQEAGNTNEKLF; j_gene: TRBJ1-4; d_gene: -; len: 14; v_gene: TRBV4-2
CDR3aa: ASSFFDQGAYEQY; j_gene: TRBJ2-7; d_gene: TRBD1; len: 13; v_gene: TRBV7-8
CDR3aa: ASRPGAGSGGTDTQY; j_gene: TRBJ2-3; d_gene: -; len: 15; v_gene: TRBV5-4
CDR3aa: ASSLGAGEQF; j_gene: TRBJ2-1; d_gene: -; len: 10; v_gene: TRBV5-6
CDR3aa: ASKTPGVQDTQY; j_gene: TRBJ2-3; d_gene: -; len: 12; v_gene: TRBV6-5
CDR3aa: ASSPPSSYNEQF; j_gene: TRBJ2-1; d_gene: -; len: 12; v_gene: TRBV18
CDR3aa: ASSSQDRELY; j_gene: TRBJ2-7; d_gene: TRBD1; len: 10; v_gene: TRBV28
CDR3aa: ASSKAGGSYEQY; j_gene: TRBJ2-7; d_gene: TRBD1; len: 12; v_gene: TRBV25-1
CDR3aa: ASSFSGAGTDSTDTQY; j_gene: TRBJ2-3; d_gene: -; len: 16; v_gene: TRBV7-2
CDR3aa: ASSVGSGTGSYNEQF; j_gene: TRBJ2-1; d_gene: TRBD1; len: 15; v_gene: TRBV9
CDR3aa: ASIELTGSPLH; j_gene: TRBJ1-6; d_gene: -; len: 11; v_gene: TRBV2